This T cell receptor beta chain was found in a study of blood T cells in healthy people across ages (dated by TCRdb to 2015 to 2017). About the investigation overall: In model experiments, template switching captured roughly one uniquely barcoded TCR beta cDNA molecule for every two T cells. To track age-related changes in TCR beta repertoire diversity, the study relied on deep sequencing normalized with unique cDNA molecular identifiers. Donors were grouped into four age groups: young (average approximately 16 years), middle-aged (roughly 40), aged (around 60) and long-lived (approximately 81). Donors of different ages were randomly distributed across sequencing lanes to avoid experimental bias. The study analyzed two additional independent replicas of 1 million unique cDNA reads from the same blood draw for two donors, one aged 18 to 30 and one aged 80 or older.

The germline V and J ends show losses of 7 bases and 7 bases respectively, and no gene match explains 12 bases of the junction. The germline V gene supplies CDR1 SNHLY and CDR2 FYNNEI. Including cysteine and phenylalanine, the CDR3 has 15 amino acids. Only CDR3 DNA remains: 45 bases, in frame from the first base. Libraries were prepared through 5' RACE. A second PCR of about 7 to 12 cycles was run with a J-beta primer mix and a sample-barcoded 5' primer. A template-switch 5' adaptor carrying 12 random nucleotides introduced a unique molecular identifier onto each TCR beta cDNA molecule. Each sample yielded at least 2.5 million CDR3-containing paired-end reads. First-strand cDNA synthesis was performed from all RNA using the Mint cDNA synthesis kit, with priming by a TRBC-specific oligonucleotide. Following uracil-DNA glycosylase treatment, a first 18-cycle PCR with universal primers M1SS and BC2_uni_R was performed on all cDNA. Processing in the source paper ran as follows. For normalization, 1 million high-quality reads were randomly selected from each sample, with every read carrying a distinct molecular identifier. Reads with shared molecular identifiers were discarded instead of being binned into consensus sequences. MiTCR, with a Q25 quality threshold and the strictest error-elimination algorithm, was used for CDR3 identification, clonotype clustering and error correction. A nonparametric unseen species model with Euler transformation was used to estimate a lower bound on total TCR beta diversity. TCRdb trimmed the raw reads at Q25, called clones with MiXCR and kept productive beta chains. One record per CDR3 amino acid sequence lists the most common genes and DNA. The V and J calls and clone size come from TCRdb's table, not from the authors' own analysis. Counted in this sample were roughly 1.9 million distinct CDR3 sequences; 30% to 40% of them appeared once. The top ten clonotypes cover 23% of the sample.

The donors were under 40 Caucasian individuals from Russia, aged roughly 6 to 100 years, who were systemically healthy. Ten milliliters of peripheral blood were drawn from each donor into EDTA-treated Vacutainer tubes. PBMCs were isolated by Ficoll-Paque density-gradient centrifugation, with at least 6.5 million obtained per sample. Trizol reagent was used to extract total RNA from the PBMCs, yielding at least 5 micrograms per sample. For every donor, flow cytometry on a PBMC aliquot measured the percentage of naive CD45RAhigh/CD27high T cells. This clonotype was counted only a few times. What this receptor recognizes is not known. No per-base quality is available; no much larger clone lies one base away. General study outcomes and caveats: Because profiling used bulk unsorted PBMCs, naive and antigen-experienced compartments could not be compared conclusively. There was a strong correlation between observed TCR beta diversity and the percentage of naive T cells measured by flow cytometry. Total diversity estimates from one million sequenced T cells were considered lower bounds and underestimates. The long-lived group showed more naive CD4+ T cells, fewer expanded clones and increased TCR diversity than the aged group, suggesting age selection. Because donor CMV infection status was unknown, age-related changes in expanded clonotypes were potentially confounded. As age increased, observed TCR beta diversity per million T cells dropped in a roughly linear way, and a significant reduction was already evident by age 40.

This chain joins TRBV2 to TRBJ2-1, and TRBD2 matches 8 of the central bases. The sequence came from a human donor in good health. The sequenced material came from blood. The CDR3 region has the sequence CASIDRGGLPNEQFF. The DNA sequence follows: TGTGCCAGCATTGATCGGGGGGGCCTTCCAAATGAGCAGTTCTTC. Reference TRBV2 and TRBJ2-1 genes cover what lies past the CDR3, so the full variable domain is EPEVTQTPSHQVTQMGQEVILRCVPISNHLYFYWYRQILGQKVEFLVSFYNNEISEKSEIFDDQFSVERPDGSNFTLKIRSTKLEDSAMYFCASIDRGGLPNEQFFGPGTRLTVL.